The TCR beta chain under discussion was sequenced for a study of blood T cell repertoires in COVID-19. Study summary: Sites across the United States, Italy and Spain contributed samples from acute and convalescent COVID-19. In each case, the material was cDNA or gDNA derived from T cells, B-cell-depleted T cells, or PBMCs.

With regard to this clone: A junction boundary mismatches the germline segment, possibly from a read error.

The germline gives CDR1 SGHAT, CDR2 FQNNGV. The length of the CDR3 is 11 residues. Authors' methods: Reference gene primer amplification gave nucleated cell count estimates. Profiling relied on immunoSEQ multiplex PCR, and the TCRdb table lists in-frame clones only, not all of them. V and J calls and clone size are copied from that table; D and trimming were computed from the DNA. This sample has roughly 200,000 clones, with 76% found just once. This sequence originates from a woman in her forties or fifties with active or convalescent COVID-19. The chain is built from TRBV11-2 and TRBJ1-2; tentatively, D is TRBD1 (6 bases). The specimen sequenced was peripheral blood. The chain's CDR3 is CASSLKVGQHF. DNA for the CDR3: TGTGCCAGCAGCTTAAAAGTTGGACAGCACTTC.